This TCR beta chain is drawn from a study of T cell responses to AZD1222 COVID-19 vaccine. General study findings and limits: As reported, nearly half of all spike-specific TCRs target variant regions that are unmutated. The span of vaccine-associated CD4 TCRs extended across spike, with dominance at 160-218 and 743-854. Sampled repertoires all dated from after the peak T cell response.

Worth noting for this clone: Its antigen remains unidentified.

Second doses that came at about 4 or about 12 weeks were put together. The method was immunoSEQ multiplex PCR; TCRdb's version includes in-frame clones alone and lacks a portion of them. Of some 100,000 clones listed, roughly nine tenths are singletons. This clonotype originated in an adult who received the AZD1222 COVID-19 vaccine. Source: peripheral blood, taken 28 days after the second AZD1222 dose.

CDR3 nucleotides: TGTGCCAGCAGTGAACCGGGCAATGAGCAGTTCTTC. It yields the protein CASSEPGNEQFF. The chain links TRBV25-1 to TRBJ2-1; D gene unclear. Germline V gives CDR1 MGHDK, CDR2 SYGVNS. The CDR3 runs to 12 residues. V lost 2 bases and J lost 6, with 5 bases in between.